The rows below give T cell receptor beta chains drawn from one sample of a study of response to subunit inactivated influenza vaccine. A single record per CDR3 protein comes from TCRdb applying MiXCR to the RT-PCR reads. The data contain a few hundred thousand distinct CDR3 sequences, approximately 11% of them singletons. The sample was PBMCs from blood, taken roughly 45 days after vaccination. The receptor source for this set is a man aged 45-65 years who received an inactivated influenza vaccine. CDR3s include the opening cysteine and the closing phenylalanine or tryptophan. D genes are given only for firm matches. Where a row states a size, it is once, few, many or the class of an expanded clone; other rows omit it.

clone_size: many
d_call: TRBD2
j_call: TRBJ2-7
v_call: TRBV7-6
cdr3_aa: CASTPLAGPYEQYF
cdr3_nt: TGTGCCAGCACCCCTCTAGCGGGGCCCTACGAGCAGTACTTC

clone_size: few
d_call: TRBD2
j_call: TRBJ2-1
v_call: TRBV20-1
cdr3_aa: CSARNSGRAYNEQFF
cdr3_nt: TGCAGTGCTAGGAATAGCGGGAGGGCCTACAATGAGCAGTTCTTC

clone_size: few
d_call: .
j_call: TRBJ1-6
v_call: TRBV12-3/TRBV12-4
cdr3_aa: CASALTGNNSPLHF
cdr3_nt: TGTGCCAGCGCGTTGACAGGCAATAATTCACCCCTCCACTTT

clone_size: few
d_call: TRBD1
j_call: TRBJ2-7
v_call: TRBV15
cdr3_aa: CATSRPGTGTYEQYF
cdr3_nt: TGTGCCACCAGCCGCCCCGGGACAGGGACCTACGAGCAGTACTTC

clone_size: .
d_call: TRBD1
j_call: TRBJ2-1
v_call: TRBV15
cdr3_aa: CATSNRRDRYYNEQFF
cdr3_nt: TGTGCCACCAGCAACCGCCGGGACAGGTATTACAATGAGCAGTTCTTC

clone_size: .
d_call: .
j_call: TRBJ2-6
v_call: TRBV9
cdr3_aa: CASSPRTETGANVLTF
cdr3_nt: TGTGCCAGCAGCCCCCGGACGGAAACTGGGGCCAACGTCCTGACTTTC

clone_size: few
d_call: .
j_call: TRBJ2-5
v_call: TRBV2
cdr3_aa: CASSEALWRKTQYF
cdr3_nt: TGTGCCAGCAGTGAAGCGCTGTGGAGAAAGACCCAGTACTTC

clone_size: .
d_call: TRBD1
j_call: TRBJ2-1
v_call: TRBV7-9
cdr3_aa: CASSFPGQGAHEQFF
cdr3_nt: TGTGCCAGCAGCTTCCCGGGACAGGGGGCCCATGAGCAGTTCTTC

clone_size: .
d_call: .
j_call: TRBJ2-5
v_call: TRBV11-2
cdr3_aa: CASSGRSNQETQYF
cdr3_nt: TGTGCCAGCAGCGGCCGCAGTAACCAAGAGACCCAGTACTTC

clone_size: once
d_call: TRBD2
j_call: TRBJ2-5
v_call: TRBV12-3/TRBV12-4
cdr3_aa: CAICPFRSSGGTQETQYF
cdr3_nt: TGTGCCATCTGCCCTTTTAGAAGTAGCGGGGGGACTCAAGAGACCCAGTACTTC

clone_size: .
d_call: .
j_call: TRBJ2-1
v_call: TRBV12-3/TRBV12-4
cdr3_aa: CASSFFLGSRNEQFF
cdr3_nt: TGTGCCAGCAGTTTTTTTCTGGGATCGAGAAATGAGCAGTTCTTC

clone_size: many
d_call: .
j_call: TRBJ2-2
v_call: TRBV20-1
cdr3_aa: CSALDTANTGELFF
cdr3_nt: TGCAGTGCTTTAGACACAGCGAACACCGGGGAGCTGTTTTTT

clone_size: many
d_call: TRBD2
j_call: TRBJ2-7
v_call: TRBV6-1
cdr3_aa: CASSRTSGGPYEQYF
cdr3_nt: TGTGCCAGCAGCCGGACTAGCGGGGGCCCTTACGAGCAGTACTTC

clone_size: many
d_call: .
j_call: TRBJ2-1
v_call: TRBV5-1
cdr3_aa: CASRMAGDSYNEQFF
cdr3_nt: TGCGCCAGCAGGATGGCGGGGGACAGCTACAATGAGCAGTTCTTC

clone_size: .
d_call: .
j_call: TRBJ1-1
v_call: TRBV29-1
cdr3_aa: CSVEAGTYTEAFF
cdr3_nt: TGCAGCGTTGAGGCAGGGACGTACACTGAAGCTTTCTTT

clone_size: .
d_call: .
j_call: TRBJ1-5
v_call: TRBV20-1
cdr3_aa: CSAKPGPRLRYQPQHF
cdr3_nt: TGCAGTGCTAAACCAGGGCCCCGGCTACGTTATCAGCCCCAGCATTTT

clone_size: .
d_call: .
j_call: TRBJ1-1
v_call: TRBV9
cdr3_aa: CASSVGGRRNTEAFF
cdr3_nt: TGTGCCAGCAGCGTAGGGGGGAGGAGGAACACTGAAGCTTTCTTT

clone_size: few
d_call: TRBD1
j_call: TRBJ2-7
v_call: TRBV20-1
cdr3_aa: CSARGDRRYEQYF
cdr3_nt: TGCAGTGCTAGAGGGGACAGAAGGTACGAGCAGTACTTC

clone_size: .
d_call: .
j_call: TRBJ2-7
v_call: TRBV4-1
cdr3_aa: CASSPENLRQEQYF
cdr3_nt: TGCGCCAGCAGCCCCGAAAATTTAAGACAGGAGCAGTACTTC

clone_size: few
d_call: .
j_call: TRBJ1-4
v_call: TRBV6-5
cdr3_aa: CASSYSGHPNEKLFF
cdr3_nt: TGTGCCAGCAGTTACTCAGGCCACCCCAATGAAAAACTGTTTTTT

clone_size: many
d_call: .
j_call: TRBJ2-1
v_call: TRBV11-2
cdr3_aa: CASSLRGGGNYNEQFF
cdr3_nt: TGTGCCAGCAGCTTAAGGGGGGGAGGGAACTACAATGAGCAGTTCTTC

clone_size: few
d_call: TRBD1
j_call: TRBJ2-1
v_call: TRBV10-3
cdr3_aa: CAISQGASNEQFF
cdr3_nt: TGTGCCATCAGCCAGGGGGCGAGCAATGAGCAGTTCTTC

clone_size: many
d_call: TRBD1
j_call: TRBJ1-4
v_call: TRBV4-3
cdr3_aa: CASSNPGQGLEKLFF
cdr3_nt: TGCGCCAGCAGCAACCCGGGACAGGGCCTTGAAAAACTGTTTTTT

clone_size: few
d_call: .
j_call: TRBJ2-7
v_call: TRBV13
cdr3_aa: CASSLADDLGGGEQYF
cdr3_nt: TGTGCCAGCAGCTTAGCGGACGATCTAGGGGGGGGCGAGCAGTACTTC

clone_size: .
d_call: TRBD1
j_call: TRBJ2-3
v_call: TRBV7-3
cdr3_aa: CASSPRGWGTDTQYF
cdr3_nt: TGTGCCAGCAGCCCCAGGGGGTGGGGCACAGATACGCAGTATTTT

clone_size: few
d_call: TRBD1
j_call: TRBJ2-7
v_call: TRBV5-6
cdr3_aa: CASSWKTGGPYEQYF
cdr3_nt: TGTGCCAGCAGCTGGAAGACAGGGGGCCCCTACGAGCAGTACTTC

clone_size: many
d_call: TRBD1
j_call: TRBJ1-1
v_call: TRBV20-1
cdr3_aa: CSARTGVVTEAFF
cdr3_nt: TGCAGTGCTAGGACAGGGGTCGTCACTGAAGCTTTCTTT

clone_size: many
d_call: .
j_call: TRBJ2-3
v_call: TRBV12-3/TRBV12-4
cdr3_aa: CASSPAGYTQYF
cdr3_nt: TGTGCCAGCAGCCCGGCTGGATATACGCAGTATTTT

clone_size: .
d_call: TRBD2
j_call: TRBJ2-1
v_call: TRBV9
cdr3_aa: CASSVVSGRANEQFF
cdr3_nt: TGTGCCAGCAGCGTAGTGAGCGGGAGGGCCAATGAGCAGTTCTTC

clone_size: .
d_call: .
j_call: TRBJ1-2
v_call: TRBV6-1
cdr3_aa: CASSPRAVNYGYTF
cdr3_nt: TGTGCCAGCAGCCCTCGGGCAGTTAACTATGGCTACACCTTC

clone_size: many
d_call: .
j_call: TRBJ2-5
v_call: TRBV4-2
cdr3_aa: CASSRTDNGETQYF
cdr3_nt: TGTGCCAGCAGCCGGACAGACAACGGAGAGACCCAGTACTTC

clone_size: many
d_call: TRBD2
j_call: TRBJ2-3
v_call: TRBV4-2
cdr3_aa: CASSQDRSGGAADTQYF
cdr3_nt: TGTGCCAGCAGCCAAGATAGGAGCGGGGGGGCCGCAGATACGCAGTATTTT

clone_size: many
d_call: .
j_call: TRBJ1-1
v_call: TRBV20-1
cdr3_aa: CSAPNVAAEAFF
cdr3_nt: TGCAGTGCCCCGAATGTCGCGGCTGAAGCTTTCTTT

clone_size: .
d_call: TRBD1
j_call: TRBJ2-3
v_call: TRBV29-1
cdr3_aa: CSVGQGVSTDTQYF
cdr3_nt: TGCAGCGTTGGACAGGGGGTGAGCACAGATACGCAGTATTTT

clone_size: few
d_call: TRBD2
j_call: TRBJ2-1
v_call: TRBV7-2
cdr3_aa: CASSAGLALNEQFF
cdr3_nt: TGTGCCAGCAGCGCCGGACTAGCCCTCAATGAGCAGTTCTTC

clone_size: many
d_call: .
j_call: TRBJ2-4
v_call: TRBV5-1
cdr3_aa: CASSLEGSRNIQYF
cdr3_nt: TGCGCCAGCAGCTTGGAAGGAAGTAGGAACATTCAGTACTTC

clone_size: many
d_call: .
j_call: TRBJ2-7
v_call: TRBV7-9
cdr3_aa: CASSVTYEQYF
cdr3_nt: TGTGCCAGCAGCGTTACCTACGAGCAGTACTTC

clone_size: .
d_call: .
j_call: TRBJ2-7
v_call: TRBV12-5
cdr3_aa: CASAGGLVDEQYF
cdr3_nt: TGTGCTAGTGCCGGAGGCTTAGTCGACGAGCAGTACTTC

clone_size: few
d_call: .
j_call: TRBJ1-1
v_call: TRBV6-2/TRBV6-3
cdr3_aa: CASSPLSPGGTEAFF
cdr3_nt: TGTGCCAGCAGTCCCCTCTCGCCCGGGGGCACTGAAGCTTTCTTT

clone_size: few
d_call: TRBD1
j_call: TRBJ1-4
v_call: TRBV15
cdr3_aa: CATSRDIQGKEKLFF
cdr3_nt: TGTGCCACCAGCAGAGATATACAGGGGAAAGAAAAACTGTTTTTT

clone_size: .
d_call: .
j_call: TRBJ2-7
v_call: TRBV3-1
cdr3_aa: CASSHPTASYEQYF
cdr3_nt: TGTGCCAGCAGCCACCCGACAGCCTCCTACGAGCAGTACTTC